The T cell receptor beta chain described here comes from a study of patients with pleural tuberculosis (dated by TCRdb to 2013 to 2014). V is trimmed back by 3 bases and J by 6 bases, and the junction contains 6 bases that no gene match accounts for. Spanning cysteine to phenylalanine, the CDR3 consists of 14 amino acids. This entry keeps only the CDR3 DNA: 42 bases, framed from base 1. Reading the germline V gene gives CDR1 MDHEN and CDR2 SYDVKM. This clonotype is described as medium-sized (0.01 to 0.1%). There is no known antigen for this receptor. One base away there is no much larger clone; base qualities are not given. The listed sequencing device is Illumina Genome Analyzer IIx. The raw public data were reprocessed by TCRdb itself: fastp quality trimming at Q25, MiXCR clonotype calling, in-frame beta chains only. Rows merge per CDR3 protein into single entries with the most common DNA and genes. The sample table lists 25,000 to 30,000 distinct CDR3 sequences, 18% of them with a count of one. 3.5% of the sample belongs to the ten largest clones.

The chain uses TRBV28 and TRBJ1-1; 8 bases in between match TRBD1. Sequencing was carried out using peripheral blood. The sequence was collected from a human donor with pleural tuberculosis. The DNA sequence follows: TGTGCCAGCAGTTTCATGGACAGGGACGCTGAAGCTTTCTTT. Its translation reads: CASSFMDRDAEAFF.